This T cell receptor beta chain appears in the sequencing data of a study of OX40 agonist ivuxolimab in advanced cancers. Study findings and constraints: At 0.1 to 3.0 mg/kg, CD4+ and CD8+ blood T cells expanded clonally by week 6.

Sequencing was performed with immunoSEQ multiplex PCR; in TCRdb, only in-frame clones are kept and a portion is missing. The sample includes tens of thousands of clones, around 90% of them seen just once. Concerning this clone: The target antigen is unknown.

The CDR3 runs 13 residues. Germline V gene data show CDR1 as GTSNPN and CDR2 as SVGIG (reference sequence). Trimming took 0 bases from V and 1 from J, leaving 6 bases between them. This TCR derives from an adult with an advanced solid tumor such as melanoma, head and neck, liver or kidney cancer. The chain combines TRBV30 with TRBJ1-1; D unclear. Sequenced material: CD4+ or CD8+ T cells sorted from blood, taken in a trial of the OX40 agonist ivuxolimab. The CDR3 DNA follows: TGTGCCTGGAGTGTAAGGGAGAACACTGAAGCTTTCTTT. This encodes CAWSVRENTEAFF.